This T cell receptor beta chain was documented in a study of T cell responses to AZD1222 COVID-19 vaccine. Study conclusions and caveats: Spike-specific TCR repertoires showed rising breadth and depth after two AZD1222 doses.

This CDR3 region has 15 residues. The germline CDR1 and CDR2 sequences are MNHEY and SVGAGI. Between the trimmed V and J ends, which lost 0 bases and 3 bases, there was a span of 12 bases. For this clone: No antigen is known for it.

The data were produced by immunoSEQ multiplex PCR, yet TCRdb's version contains in-frame clones alone and is incomplete. In the table there are roughly 80,000 clones, around 90% of which are singletons. This clonotype was obtained from an adult who received the AZD1222 COVID-19 vaccine. This rearrangement joins TRBV6-5 to TRBJ2-7; TRBD1 might be the D (5 bases). The material sequenced was peripheral blood, taken 28 days after the second AZD1222 dose. CDR3 in amino acids: CASSYSIQDNYEQYF. The CDR3 nucleotides are TGTGCCAGCAGTTACTCGATACAGGACAACTACGAGCAGTACTTC.